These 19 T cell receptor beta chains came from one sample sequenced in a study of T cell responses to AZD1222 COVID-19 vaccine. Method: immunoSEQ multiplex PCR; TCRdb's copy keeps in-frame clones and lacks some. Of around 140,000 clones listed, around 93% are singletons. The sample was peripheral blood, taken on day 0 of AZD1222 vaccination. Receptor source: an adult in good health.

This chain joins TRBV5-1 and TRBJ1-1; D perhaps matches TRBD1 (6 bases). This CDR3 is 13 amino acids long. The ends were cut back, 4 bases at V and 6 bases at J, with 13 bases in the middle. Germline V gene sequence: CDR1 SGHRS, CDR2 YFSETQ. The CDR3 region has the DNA TGCGCCAGCAGCCTTACCGGACAGTCTGAAGCTTTCTTT. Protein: CASSLTGQSEAFF.

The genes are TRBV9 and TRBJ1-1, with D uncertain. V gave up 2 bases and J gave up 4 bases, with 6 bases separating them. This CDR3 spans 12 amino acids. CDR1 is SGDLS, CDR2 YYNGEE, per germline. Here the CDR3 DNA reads TGTGCCAGCAGCGTGTTAGGCACTGAAGCTTTCTTT. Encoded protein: CASSVLGTEAFF.

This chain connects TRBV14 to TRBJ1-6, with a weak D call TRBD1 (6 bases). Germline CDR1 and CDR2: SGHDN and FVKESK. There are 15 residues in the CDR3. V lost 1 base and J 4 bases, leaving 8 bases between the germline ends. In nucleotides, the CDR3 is TGTGCCAGCAGCCAAGCTCAGGGGTATAATTCACCCCTCCACTTT. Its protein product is CASSQAQGYNSPLHF. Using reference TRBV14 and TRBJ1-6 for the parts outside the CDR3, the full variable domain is EAGVTQFPSHSVIEKGQTVTLRCDPISGHDNLYWYRRVMGKEIKFLLHFVKESKQDESGMPNNRFLAERTGGTYSTLKVQPAELEDSGVYFCASSQAQGYNSPLHFGNGTRLTVT.

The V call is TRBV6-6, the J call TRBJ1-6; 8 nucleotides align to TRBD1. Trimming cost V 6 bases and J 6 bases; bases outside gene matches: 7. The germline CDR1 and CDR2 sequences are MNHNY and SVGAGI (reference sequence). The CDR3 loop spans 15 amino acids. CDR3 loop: CASSDGQGFNSPLHF. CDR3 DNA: TGTGCCAGCAGCGATGGACAGGGCTTTAATTCACCCCTCCACTTT.

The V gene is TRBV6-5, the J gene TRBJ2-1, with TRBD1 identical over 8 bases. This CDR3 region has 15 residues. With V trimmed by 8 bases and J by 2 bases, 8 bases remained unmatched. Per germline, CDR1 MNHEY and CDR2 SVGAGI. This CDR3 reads CASWPGQAPYNEQFF. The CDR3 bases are TGTGCCAGCTGGCCGGGACAGGCACCCTACAATGAGCAGTTCTTC.

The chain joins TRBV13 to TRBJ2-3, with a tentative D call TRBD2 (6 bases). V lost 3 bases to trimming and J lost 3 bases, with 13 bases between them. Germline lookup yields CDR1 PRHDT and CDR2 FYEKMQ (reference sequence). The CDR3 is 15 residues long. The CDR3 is CASSFSGEVTDTQYF. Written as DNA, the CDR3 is TGTGCCAGCAGCTTCTCCGGGGAGGTTACAGATACGCAGTATTTT. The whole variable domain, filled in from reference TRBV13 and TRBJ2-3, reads AAGVIQSPRHLIKEKRETATLKCYPIPRHDTVYWYQQGPGQDPQFLISFYEKMQSDKGSIPDRFSAQQFSDYHSELNMSSLELGDSALYFCASSFSGEVTDTQYFGPGTRLTVL.

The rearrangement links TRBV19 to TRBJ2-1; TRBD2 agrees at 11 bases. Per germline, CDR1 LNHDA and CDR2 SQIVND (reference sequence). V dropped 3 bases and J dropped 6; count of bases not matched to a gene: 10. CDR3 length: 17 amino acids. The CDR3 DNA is TGTGCCAGTAGTATTAATAGCGGGGGGGCAGTATCCAATGAGCAGTTCTTC. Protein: CASSINSGGAVSNEQFF.

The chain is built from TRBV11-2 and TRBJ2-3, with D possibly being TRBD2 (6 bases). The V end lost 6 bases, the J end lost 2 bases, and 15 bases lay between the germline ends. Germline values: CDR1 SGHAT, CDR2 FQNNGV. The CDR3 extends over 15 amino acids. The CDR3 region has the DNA TGTGCCAGCAGGGAGCGGGTGCTTAACACAGATACGCAGTATTTT. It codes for CASRERVLNTDTQYF.

The CDR3 loop reads CASSPSDYGYTF. The CDR3 bases are TGTGCCAGTAGTCCCAGCGACTATGGCTACACCTTC. This chain uses TRBV19 with TRBJ1-2; D is unresolved. The CDR3 totals 12 residues. V lost 5 bases and J 3 bases, leaving 7 bases between the germline ends. Germline V CDR1 and CDR2: LNHDA, SQIVND (reference sequence).

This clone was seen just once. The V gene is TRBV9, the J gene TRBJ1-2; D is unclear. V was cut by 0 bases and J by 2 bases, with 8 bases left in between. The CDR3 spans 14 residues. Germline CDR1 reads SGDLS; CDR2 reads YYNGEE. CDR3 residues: CASSVGPMNYGYTF. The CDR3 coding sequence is TGTGCCAGCAGCGTAGGGCCAATGAACTATGGCTACACCTTC.

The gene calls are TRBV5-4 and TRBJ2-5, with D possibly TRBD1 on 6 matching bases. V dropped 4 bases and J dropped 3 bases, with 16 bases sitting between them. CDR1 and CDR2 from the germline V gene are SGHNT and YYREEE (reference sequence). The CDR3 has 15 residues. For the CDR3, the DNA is TGTGCCAGCAGCCTAGCACAGGGATCGAAAGAGACCCAGTACTTC. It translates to CASSLAQGSKETQYF. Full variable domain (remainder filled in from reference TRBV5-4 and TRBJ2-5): ETGVTQSPTHLIKTRGQQVTLRCSSQSGHNTVSWYQQALGQGPQFIFQYYREEENGRGNFPPRFSGLQFPNYSSELNVNALELDDSALYLCASSLAQGSKETQYFGPGTRLLVL.

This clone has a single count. CDR3 DNA sequence: TGTGCCAGCAGCTCTGAGACAGGGGCGGACATTCAGTACTTC. Translating gives CASSSETGADIQYF. This chain connects TRBV5-8 to TRBJ2-4; 8 bases line up with TRBD1. The CDR3 is 14 amino acids. The germline V gene has CDR1 SGHTS and CDR2 YDEGEE. V gave up 3 bases and J gave up 8 bases; unmatched junction bases: 7.

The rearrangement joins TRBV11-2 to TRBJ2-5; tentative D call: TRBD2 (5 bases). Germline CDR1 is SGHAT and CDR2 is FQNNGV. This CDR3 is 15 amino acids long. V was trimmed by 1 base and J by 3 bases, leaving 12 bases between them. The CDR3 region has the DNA TGTGCCAGCAGCTTAGGTCCGGGGTTAAAAGAGACCCAGTACTTC. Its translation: CASSLGPGLKETQYF.

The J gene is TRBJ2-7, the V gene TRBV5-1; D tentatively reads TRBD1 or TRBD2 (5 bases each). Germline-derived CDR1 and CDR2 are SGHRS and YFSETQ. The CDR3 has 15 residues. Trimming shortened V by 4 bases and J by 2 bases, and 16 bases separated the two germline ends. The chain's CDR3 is CASSRGDPRAYEQYF. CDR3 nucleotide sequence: TGCGCCAGCAGCCGAGGGGACCCTCGGGCCTACGAGCAGTACTTC.

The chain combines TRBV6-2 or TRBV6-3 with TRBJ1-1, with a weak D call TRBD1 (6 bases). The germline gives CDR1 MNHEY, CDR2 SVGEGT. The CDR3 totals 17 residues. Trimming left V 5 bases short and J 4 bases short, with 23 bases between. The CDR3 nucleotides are TGTGCCAGCAGTACCGGGAGGGACATAGGTTTCGGCACTGAAGCTTTCTTT. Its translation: CASSTGRDIGFGTEAFF.

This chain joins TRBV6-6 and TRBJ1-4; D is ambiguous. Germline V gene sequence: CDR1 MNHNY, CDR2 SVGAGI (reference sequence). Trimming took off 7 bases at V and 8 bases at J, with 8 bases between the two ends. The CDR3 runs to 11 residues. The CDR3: CASKTAEKLFF. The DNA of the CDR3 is TGTGCCAGCAAAACCGCAGAAAAACTGTTTTTT.

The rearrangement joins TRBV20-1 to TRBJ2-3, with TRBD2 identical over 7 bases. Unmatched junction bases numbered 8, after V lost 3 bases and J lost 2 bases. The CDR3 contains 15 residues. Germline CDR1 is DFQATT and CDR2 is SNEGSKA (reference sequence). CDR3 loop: CSASIAGVATDTQYF. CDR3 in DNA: TGCAGTGCTAGTATTGCGGGAGTGGCCACAGATACGCAGTATTTT.

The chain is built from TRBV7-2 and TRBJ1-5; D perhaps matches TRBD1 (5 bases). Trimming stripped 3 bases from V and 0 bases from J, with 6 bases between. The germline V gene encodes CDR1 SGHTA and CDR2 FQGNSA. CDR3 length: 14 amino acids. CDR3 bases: TGTGCCAGCAGCTTCACAGGTAGCAATCAGCCCCAGCATTTT. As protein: CASSFTGSNQPQHF.

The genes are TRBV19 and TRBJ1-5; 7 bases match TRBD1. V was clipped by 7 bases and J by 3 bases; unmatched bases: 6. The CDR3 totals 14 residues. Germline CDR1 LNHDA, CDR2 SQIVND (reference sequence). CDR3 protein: CASTFDRANQPQHF. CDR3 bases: TGTGCCAGTACCTTCGACAGGGCCAATCAGCCCCAGCATTTT.